What follows are 21 T cell receptor beta chains derived from one specimen sequenced in a study of CD8 T cells in Susac syndrome. Random hexamers primed reverse transcription of about 0.5 to 1 ug RNA. TCRdb re-called the immunoSEQ multiplex PCR reads through MiXCR, storing one row per CDR3 protein. The sample records about 430,000 distinct CDR3 sequences, 75% to 90% being singletons. Sample: CD8+ T cells from PBMCs. The receptors were sampled from a human donor with multiple sclerosis.

The rearrangement links TRBV19 to TRBJ2-1; D not resolved. Trimming shortened V by 1 base and J by 3 bases, and 4 bases separated the two germline ends. The CDR3 is made up of 13 amino acids. From germline, CDR1 is LNHDA and CDR2 SQIVND (reference sequence). The CDR3 bases are TGTGCCAGTAGTATAGTTGACTACAATGAGCAGTTCTTC. It encodes CASSIVDYNEQFF.

The rearrangement links TRBV6-1 to TRBJ2-5, with 11 nucleotides matching TRBD2. The length of the CDR3 is 16 residues. The V segment lost 5 bases and the J segment 5 bases; nucleotides outside the gene matches: 10. Looked up from germline, CDR1 is MNHNS and CDR2 is SASEGT. Here the CDR3 DNA reads TGTGCCAGCAGTCCCACCGGGACTAGCGGCCAGGAGACCCAGTACTTC. It codes for CASSPTGTSGQETQYF.

The V and J genes are TRBV6-1 and TRBJ2-3; D remains unclear. Trimming shortened V by 2 bases and J by 1 base, and 16 bases separated the two germline ends. This CDR3 spans 17 amino acids. Germline V gene sequence: CDR1 MNHNS, CDR2 SASEGT. CDR3 sequence reads: CASSEPAGGQGTDTQYF. The CDR3 nucleotides are TGTGCCAGCAGTGAACCGGCCGGTGGCCAGGGCACAGATACGCAGTATTTT.

J is TRBJ2-3 and V is TRBV2; no clear D. The CDR3 extends over 11 amino acids. The V and J ends lost 8 bases and 3 bases respectively, with 6 bases between them. Germline V gene lookup returns CDR1 SNHLY and CDR2 FYNNEI. The CDR3, as DNA: TGTGCCAGCGATGGGACAGATACGCAGTATTTT. Translating gives CASDGTDTQYF.

The rearrangement links TRBV4-1 to TRBJ2-7; D gene ambiguous. CDR3 length equals 13 residues. Trimming took 1 base from V and 5 from J, leaving 9 bases between them. Per the germline V gene, CDR1 is MGHRA and CDR2 is YSYEKL. The CDR3 reads CASSQVPLNEQYF. The CDR3 DNA follows: TGCGCCAGCAGCCAAGTGCCCCTCAACGAGCAGTACTTC.

The CDR3 is CASSPHRDVQETQYF. DNA for the CDR3: TGCGCCAGCAGCCCCCACCGGGACGTCCAAGAGACCCAGTACTTC. V is TRBV4-1 and J is TRBJ2-5; perhaps D is TRBD1 or TRBD2 (5 bases each). The CDR3 is 15 residues long. Trimming removed 4 bases from V and 1 base from J, with 13 bases in between. Per germline, CDR1 MGHRA and CDR2 YSYEKL.

The V gene is TRBV7-2, the J gene TRBJ2-7, with 9 bases that match TRBD1. The ends lost 3 bases at V and 5 bases at J; junction bases unmatched: 14. The germline gives CDR1 SGHTA, CDR2 FQGNSA. This CDR3 has 17 residues. This CDR3 reads CASSLVSGTGLLHEQYF. In nucleotides, the CDR3 is TGTGCCAGCAGCTTGGTCTCCGGGACAGGGCTGCTCCACGAGCAGTACTTC.

This clonotype was seen a single time. The rearrangement links TRBV19 to TRBJ2-2, with D unresolved. Germline V lookup: CDR1 LNHDA, CDR2 SQIVND (reference sequence). The CDR3 is 12 amino acids. Deletions cut 3 bases from V and 3 bases from J, with 2 bases between. DNA of the CDR3: TGTGCCAGTAGTATCGACACCGGGGAGCTGTTTTTT. Translated, it gives CASSIDTGELFF.

In regard to this clonotype: The junction differs from germline at one of its ends, possibly a read error. This chain uses TRBV4-1 with TRBJ2-1, with 8 bases lining up with TRBD2. CDR3 length: 12 amino acids. Per the germline V gene, CDR1 is MGHRA and CDR2 is YSYEKL. CDR3 in amino acids: CASSPQGTSLVF. Here the CDR3 DNA reads TGCGCCAGCAGCCCCCAAGGGACTAGTTTGGTCTTC.

This clonotype was observed a few times. J is TRBJ2-7 and V is TRBV4-2, with 7 bases fitting TRBD1. This CDR3 comprises 14 residues. Germline V CDR1 and CDR2: LGHNA, YNFKEQ. Germline trimming cut 4 bases from V and 2 bases from J; bases unmatched to any gene: 5. The CDR3 reads CASSPGTVTYEQYF. For the CDR3, the DNA is TGTGCCAGCAGCCCAGGGACAGTGACCTACGAGCAGTACTTC.

This clonotype occurred once. V is TRBV14 and J is TRBJ2-1; tentatively, D is TRBD1 (6 bases). This CDR3 spans 17 amino acids. The V gene lost 0 bases and the J gene lost 3 bases, with 15 bases spanning the gap. CDR1 and CDR2 from the germline V gene are SGHDN and FVKESK. CDR3 sequence (DNA): TGTGCCAGCAGCCAAGAGGCGCTCAGGGGCTACTACAATGAGCAGTTCTTC. This encodes CASSQEALRGYYNEQFF.

This clonotype has just one count. This rearrangement joins TRBV4-1 to TRBJ1-1, with 7 bases that match TRBD1. In germline, CDR1 is MGHRA, CDR2 YSYEKL. The junction had 6 bases not matched to a gene; V was cut back by 0 bases and J by 5 bases. The CDR3 spans 15 residues. The CDR3 sequence: CASSQDPGGRTEAFF. CDR3 bases: TGCGCCAGCAGCCAAGACCCAGGGGGTAGGACTGAAGCTTTCTTT.

The rearrangement links TRBV27 to TRBJ1-1; 9 bases line up with TRBD1. CDR1 and CDR2 (germline): MNHEY, SMNVEV (reference sequence). V was clipped by 5 bases and J by 11 bases; unmatched bases: 15. The CDR3 has 15 amino acids. In nucleotides, the CDR3 is TGTGCCAGCAGTACTGGACAGGGGTATCACGATGGGGCTTTCTTT. Protein: CASSTGQGYHDGAFF.

The chain recombines TRBV28 with TRBJ2-1, with 9 nucleotides matching TRBD2. Germline V gene sequence: CDR1 MDHEN, CDR2 SYDVKM. V gave up 3 bases and J gave up 8 bases; unmatched junction bases: 11. The CDR3 totals 16 residues. CDR3 sequence reads: CASSLPLSGSGDEQFF. Written as DNA, the CDR3 is TGTGCCAGCAGTTTGCCGCTTAGCGGGAGTGGAGATGAGCAGTTCTTC.

This clonotype was seen only a few times. V gene TRBV6-1 combines with J gene TRBJ2-3; a possible D gene is TRBD2 (6 bases). The germline CDR1 and CDR2 sequences are MNHNS and SASEGT. V dropped 7 bases and J dropped 1 base, with 15 bases sitting between them. There are 15 residues in the CDR3. As DNA, the CDR3 is TGTGCCAGCACCCTTATCTGGGGGGGCACAGATACGCAGTATTTT. Translating it yields CASTLIWGGTDTQYF.

This clonotype has a handful of counts. This chain uses TRBV7-2 with TRBJ2-7; no clear D. V lost 1 base and J 2 bases, leaving 12 bases between the germline ends. The germline V gene encodes CDR1 SGHTA and CDR2 FQGNSA. The CDR3 loop spans 15 amino acids. CDR3 nucleotide sequence: TGTGCCAGCAGCTTAGACTTGTCGGTTACCTACGAGCAGTACTTC. Translated, it gives CASSLDLSVTYEQYF. Full variable domain (outside the CDR3, taken from reference TRBV7-2 and TRBJ2-7): GAGVSQSPSNKVTEKGKDVELRCDPISGHTALYWYRQSLGQGLEFLIYFQGNSAPDKSGLPSDRFSAERTGGSVSTLTIQRTQQEDSAVYLCASSLDLSVTYEQYFGPGTRLTVT.

The rearrangement joins TRBV7-3 to TRBJ2-1; 9 nucleotides line up with TRBD2. Germline V lookup: CDR1 SGHTA, CDR2 FQGTGA. The CDR3 runs to 16 residues. The V segment lost 0 bases and the J segment 7 bases; nucleotides outside the gene matches: 7. Written as DNA, the CDR3 is TGTGCCAGCAGCTTAACCAGTCTCGCGGGAGGGAATGAGCAGTTCTTC. It specifies CASSLTSLAGGNEQFF.

The chain joins TRBV7-9 to TRBJ2-5; no definite D call. CDR3 length: 14 amino acids. Looked up from germline, CDR1 is SEHNR and CDR2 is FQNEAQ (reference sequence). Between the trimmed V and J ends, which lost 0 bases and 2 bases, there was a span of 7 bases. The CDR3 region is CASSLATRQETQYF. DNA of the CDR3: TGTGCCAGCAGCTTAGCAACCCGTCAAGAGACCCAGTACTTC.

This rearrangement joins TRBV7-9 to TRBJ2-5, with D tentatively TRBD1 or TRBD2 (5 bases each). Germline V gene sequence: CDR1 SEHNR, CDR2 FQNEAQ (reference sequence). The CDR3 runs to 14 residues. With 5 bases removed from V and 6 bases from J, the gap between germline ends came to 16 bases. CDR3 protein: CASSPGDGGKTQYF. CDR3 nucleotides: TGTGCCAGCAGCCCCGGTGATGGGGGAAAGACCCAGTACTTC.

V is TRBV12-3 or TRBV12-4 and J is TRBJ2-1; 9 bases match TRBD2. Germline trimming cut 5 bases from V and 2 bases from J; bases unmatched to any gene: 7. This CDR3 has 16 residues. The CDR3 DNA reads as TGTGCCAGCAGTCAACTAGCGGGTACGCCCTACAATGAGCAGTTCTTC. Encoded protein: CASSQLAGTPYNEQFF.

CDR3 region: CASGRYGTAGYTF. The CDR3 bases are TGTGCTAGTGGGAGGTACGGAACTGCTGGCTACACCTTC. This sequence joins TRBV12-5 and TRBJ1-2, with D uncertain. Per the germline V gene, CDR1 is LGHNT and CDR2 is FRNRAP. The V gene lost 6 bases and the J gene lost 7 bases, with 15 bases spanning the gap. The CDR3 is 13 amino acids.